This T cell receptor beta chain was sequenced during a study of blood T cell repertoires in COVID-19. Study information: COVID-19 samples, acute and convalescent, were from the United States, Italy and Spain. Nucleic acid was either cDNA or gDNA, and it came from T cells, B-cell-depleted T cells, or PBMCs.

Original processing methods: For nucleated cells, counts were estimated from reference gene primer amplification. Generated by immunoSEQ multiplex PCR, the TCRdb table keeps only in-frame clones and is missing some. From that table come the V and J calls and clone size; the DNA was used to work out D and trimming. This repertoire shows about 200,000 clones, 87% found once; its top ten account for about 22%. This receptor was obtained from a man in his sixties with active or convalescent COVID-19. The specimen sequenced was peripheral blood.

CDR3 coding DNA: TGTGCCAGTAGTGTCGGACAGAGAGCTAATTCACCCCTCCACTTT. Translation gives CASSVGQRANSPLHF. V and J are TRBV19 and TRBJ1-6; D is perhaps TRBD1 (6 bases). CDR3 length: 15 amino acids. The V end lost 5 bases, the J end lost 6 bases, and 14 bases lay between the germline ends. Germline V lookup: CDR1 LNHDA, CDR2 SQIVND (reference sequence). The whole variable domain, filled in from reference TRBV19 and TRBJ1-6, reads DGGITQSPKYLFRKEGQNVTLSCEQNLNHDAMYWYRQDPGQGLRLIYYSQIVNDFQKGDIAEGYSVSREKKESFPLTVTSAQKNPTAFYLCASSVGQRANSPLHFGNGTRLTVT.